This record looks at one TCR beta chain sequence and its context. The source of the sample is a study of blood T cell repertoires in COVID-19. The wider study: The origin of the acute and convalescent COVID-19 samples was the United States, Italy and Spain. T cells, B-cell-depleted T cells, or PBMCs provided the cDNA or gDNA that served as material.

In the source study's methods: Reference gene primer amplification gave estimated nucleated cell counts. TCRdb's copy holds only in-frame clones and misses some; the assay was immunoSEQ multiplex PCR. V and J calls and clone size are given by that table; D and trimming were obtained from the DNA. The table includes under 250,000 clones, 86% detected once. Sequencing input: peripheral blood. The source is a man at least 80 years old with acute or convalescent COVID-19.

The CDR3 DNA follows: TGTGCCAGCAGCTTAGATGGACAGTGGCGTAATCAGCCCCAGCATTTT. Translating it yields CASSLDGQWRNQPQHF. This sequence joins TRBV7-2 and TRBJ1-5; perhaps TRBD1 as D (6 bases). V was clipped by 1 base and J by 4 bases, with 14 bases between them. Germline V gene lookup returns CDR1 SGHTA and CDR2 FQGNSA. The length of the CDR3 is 16 residues.